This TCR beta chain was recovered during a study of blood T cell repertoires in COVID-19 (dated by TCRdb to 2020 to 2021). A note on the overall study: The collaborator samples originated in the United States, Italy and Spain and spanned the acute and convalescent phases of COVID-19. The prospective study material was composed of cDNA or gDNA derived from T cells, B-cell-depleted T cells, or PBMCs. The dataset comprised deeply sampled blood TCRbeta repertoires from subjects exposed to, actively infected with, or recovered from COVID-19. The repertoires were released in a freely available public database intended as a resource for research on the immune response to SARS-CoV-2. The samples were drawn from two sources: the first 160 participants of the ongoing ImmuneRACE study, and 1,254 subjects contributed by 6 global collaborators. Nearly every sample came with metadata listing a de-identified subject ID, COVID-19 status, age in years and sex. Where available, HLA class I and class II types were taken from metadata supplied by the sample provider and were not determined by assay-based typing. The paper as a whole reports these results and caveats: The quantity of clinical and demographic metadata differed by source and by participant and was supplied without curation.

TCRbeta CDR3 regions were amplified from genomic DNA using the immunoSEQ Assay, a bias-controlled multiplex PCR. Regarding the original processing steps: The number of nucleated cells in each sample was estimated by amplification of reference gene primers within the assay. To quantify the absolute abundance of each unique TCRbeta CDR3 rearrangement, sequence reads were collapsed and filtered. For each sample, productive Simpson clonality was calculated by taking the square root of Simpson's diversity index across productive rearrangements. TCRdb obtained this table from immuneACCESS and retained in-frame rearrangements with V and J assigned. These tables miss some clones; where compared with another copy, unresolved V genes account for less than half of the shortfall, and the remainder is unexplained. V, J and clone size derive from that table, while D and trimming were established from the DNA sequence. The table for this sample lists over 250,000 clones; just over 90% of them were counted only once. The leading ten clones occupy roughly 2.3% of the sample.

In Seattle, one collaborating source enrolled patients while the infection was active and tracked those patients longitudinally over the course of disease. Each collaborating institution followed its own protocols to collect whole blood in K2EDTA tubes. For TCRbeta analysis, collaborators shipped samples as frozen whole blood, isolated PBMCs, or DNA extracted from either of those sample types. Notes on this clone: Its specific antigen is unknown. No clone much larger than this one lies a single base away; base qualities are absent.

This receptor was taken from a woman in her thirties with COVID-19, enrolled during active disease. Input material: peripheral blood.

The nucleotides read TGTGCCAGCGGGAGGGTAGACACCGGGGAGCTGTTTTTT. It specifies CASGRVDTGELFF. The chain couples TRBV7-9 to TRBJ2-2, and 7 junctional nucleotides match TRBD2. The cysteine opens and the phenylalanine closes a CDR3 of 13 amino acids. Just the 39-base CDR3 DNA is kept, in frame starting at base 1. Compared with germline, V lacks 8 bases and J lacks 3 bases; bases without a gene match: 3. The germline V gene (reference sequence) yields SEHNR for CDR1 and FQNEAQ for CDR2. Where the CDR3 stops, the reference TRBV7-9 and TRBJ2-2 genes take over; the full variable domain is DTGVSQNPRHKITKRGQNVTFRCDPISEHNRLYWYRQTLGQGPEFLTYFQNEAQLEKSRLLSDRFSAERPKGSFSTLEIQRTEQGDSAMYLCASGRVDTGELFFGEGSRLTVL.